The 29 T cell receptor beta chains below come from one sample, sequenced in a study of T-cell memory formation after mild COVID-19. Each CDR3 protein is one row after TCRdb ran MiXCR on the 5' RACE reads. The sample yields about 340,000 distinct CDR3 sequences, roughly an eighth seen once. The sample was PBMCs or a T cell subset sorted from them (not recorded which). Receptors originate from a man aged 18 to 30 who had mild COVID-19 (a few samples of this study predate the infection). Cell type and time point are not known.

This clonotype was observed a few times. V is TRBV20-1 and J is TRBJ2-2; D possibly matches TRBD1 or TRBD2 (5 bases each). The V gene's germline CDR1 is DFQATT and CDR2 SNEGSKA (reference sequence). The CDR3 has 18 amino acids. V lost 3 bases, J lost 8 bases, and 28 bases lay in between. In DNA form, the CDR3 reads TGCAGTGCTAGTAGGGGTCCGGGGCGCGATCCCCGGGGTGGGGAGCTGTTTTTT. Encoded protein: CSASRGPGRDPRGGELFF.

This clonotype occurred a few times. The CDR3 coding sequence is TGCGCCAGCAGCTTGCATCCGGCCACAGATACGCAGTATTTT. Residues: CASSLHPATDTQYF. The chain couples TRBV5-1 to TRBJ2-3; D not certain. This CDR3 is 14 amino acids long. V shed 1 base and J shed 2 bases, with 8 bases lying between them. The germline V gene encodes CDR1 SGHRS and CDR2 YFSETQ.

This clonotype was seen a few times. The chain couples TRBV7-3 to TRBJ2-2; 10 positions agree with TRBD2. Germline assignment: CDR1 SGHTA and CDR2 FQGTGA. J gave up 1 base and V 2 bases, and 1 base lay outside the gene matches. The CDR3 covers 16 residues. The CDR3: CASSLSSGGNTGELFF. In nucleotides, the CDR3 is TGTGCCAGCAGCTTATCTAGCGGGGGGAACACCGGGGAGCTGTTTTTT.

V and J are TRBV27 and TRBJ1-4, with 10 bases identical to TRBD1. The germline CDR1 and CDR2 sequences are MNHEY and SMNVEV (reference sequence). Germline trimming cut 5 bases from V and 8 bases from J; bases unmatched to any gene: 5. The length of the CDR3 is 14 residues. For the CDR3, the DNA is TGTGCCAGCAGTAAAGGGACAGGGGCCGAAAAACTGTTTTTT. It is translated as CASSKGTGAEKLFF.

The chain carries TRBV10-1 and TRBJ2-6; D remains unclear. Germline V CDR1 and CDR2: WNHNN, SYGVQD (reference sequence). V was shortened by 7 bases and J by 2 bases, with 3 bases between the two germline ends. The CDR3 consists of 12 residues. This CDR3 reads CASNTGANVLTF. CDR3 sequence (DNA): TGCGCCAGCAATACTGGGGCCAACGTCCTGACTTTC.

This clonotype was picked up a small number of times. The chain has TRBV27 and TRBJ1-2, with 10 bases matching TRBD1. This CDR3 has 14 residues. Germline-derived CDR1 and CDR2 are MNHEY and SMNVEV (reference sequence). J lost 5 bases, V lost 6 bases, and 6 bases had no gene match. CDR3 sequence reads: CASSFAGQGYGYTF. The CDR3 DNA reads TGTGCCAGCAGCTTCGCGGGACAGGGGTATGGCTACACCTTC.

This clonotype was counted only a few times. J is TRBJ2-3 and V is TRBV20-1; TRBD2 aligns across 7 bases. The CDR3 loop spans 15 amino acids. The V gene's germline CDR1 is DFQATT and CDR2 SNEGSKA (reference sequence). The V and J ends lost 5 bases and 1 base, in that order; junction bases with no gene match: 9. DNA of the CDR3: TGCAGTGCTCATAGCTGGGCGGGGGGCACAGATACGCAGTATTTT. The encoded protein is CSAHSWAGGTDTQYF.

In its sample, this clonotype was seen a few times. The V call is TRBV7-9, the J call TRBJ1-1, with a weak D call TRBD1 (5 bases). The V and J ends lost 5 bases and 1 base respectively, with 14 bases between them. Per the germline V gene, CDR1 is SEHNR and CDR2 is FQNEAQ (reference sequence). The length of the CDR3 is 15 residues. CDR3 residues: CASSRRGSGNTEAFF. CDR3 in DNA: TGTGCCAGCAGCCGGCGGGGGAGCGGGAACACTGAAGCTTTCTTT. Drawing the rest from reference TRBV7-9 and TRBJ1-1, the complete variable domain is DTGVSQNPRHKITKRGQNVTFRCDPISEHNRLYWYRQTLGQGPEFLTYFQNEAQLEKSRLLSDRFSAERPKGSFSTLEIQRTEQGDSAMYLCASSRRGSGNTEAFFGQGTRLTVV.

This clonotype was counted between two and nine times. The V and J genes are TRBV2 and TRBJ1-1; weak D call: TRBD1 (6 bases). V was pared by 7 bases and J by 10 bases, with 16 bases between. The germline V gene has CDR1 SNHLY and CDR2 FYNNEI. CDR3 size: 12 residues. This CDR3 reads CASTSDPGAAFF. The CDR3 bases are TGTGCCAGCACCTCCGACCCGGGGGCAGCTTTCTTT.

For this clonotype: Possible read error: a much larger clone is one base away. This rearrangement joins TRBV12-3 or TRBV12-4 to TRBJ2-3; D may correspond to TRBD1 or TRBD2 (5 bases each). V was clipped by 3 bases and J by 0 bases, with 10 bases between them. The CDR3 extends over 15 amino acids. The CDR3 is CASSFGDPSTDTQYF. The CDR3 DNA reads TGTGCCAGCAGTTTCGGGGACCCCAGCACAGATACGCAGTATTTT.

This clonotype was seen a handful of times. The rearrangement uses TRBV20-1 and TRBJ2-1; D is uncertain. The germline V and J ends were trimmed by 4 bases and 4 bases, with 5 bases remaining between them. The germline V gene encodes CDR1 DFQATT and CDR2 SNEGSKA (reference sequence). There are 11 residues in the CDR3. CDR3 DNA sequence: TGCAGTGCTACGGATTACAATGAGCAGTTCTTC. Its protein is CSATDYNEQFF.

This clonotype was counted only a few times. The CDR3 loop is CASSVDRSSYEQYF. CDR3 nucleotide sequence: TGTGCCAGCAGTGTGGACAGGAGCTCCTACGAGCAGTACTTC. The chain employs TRBV2 and TRBJ2-7; 7 bases are a match to TRBD1. Looked up from germline, CDR1 is SNHLY and CDR2 is FYNNEI. The CDR3 contains 14 residues. Trimming at V came to 4 bases and at J to 0 bases, leaving 3 bases not matched to a gene.

The chain is built from TRBV5-1 and TRBJ2-3; TRBD2 matches at 9 bases. CDR3 size: 17 residues. Looked up from germline, CDR1 is SGHRS and CDR2 is YFSETQ. Trimming removed 4 bases from V and 2 bases from J; junction bases left unmatched: 11. The CDR3 region is CASSPHGAGGATDTQYF. The CDR3 DNA reads as TGCGCCAGCAGCCCCCACGGCGCGGGGGGGGCCACAGATACGCAGTATTTT.

The rearrangement uses TRBV4-1 and TRBJ1-2, with no clear D. Trimming removed 3 bases from V and 2 bases from J, with 13 bases in between. Germline V lookup: CDR1 MGHRA, CDR2 YSYEKL. The CDR3 loop spans 15 amino acids. The CDR3 is CASSHMQSLNYGYTF. As DNA, the CDR3 is TGCGCCAGCAGCCATATGCAGTCCTTGAACTATGGCTACACCTTC.

Ten or more counts support this clonotype. The chain couples TRBV3-1 to TRBJ2-5; TRBD1 matches 10 bases. The CDR3 length is 15 residues. In germline, CDR1 is LGHDT, CDR2 YNNKEL (reference sequence). J gave up 4 bases and V 3 bases, and 5 bases lay outside the gene matches. The CDR3 loop reads CASSQRQGAGETQYF. The CDR3, as DNA: TGTGCCAGCAGCCAGCGACAGGGGGCCGGAGAGACCCAGTACTTC.

This clonotype occurred a few times. The DNA of the CDR3 is TGTGCCAGCAGTTACGGGGACAGGGGATATACTGAAGCTTTCTTT. Protein sequence: CASSYGDRGYTEAFF. The V and J genes are TRBV6-6 and TRBJ1-1; 10 bases map to TRBD1. Germline CDR1 MNHNY, CDR2 SVGAGI (reference sequence). Unmatched junction bases numbered 5, after V lost 2 bases and J lost 5 bases. The CDR3 runs 15 residues.

This clonotype was detected a few times. J is TRBJ1-2 and V is TRBV7-2; no firm D call. V was cut by 5 bases and J by 8 bases, with 15 bases left in between. CDR1 and CDR2 from the germline V gene are SGHTA and FQGNSA. This CDR3 is built from 13 residues. CDR3 coding DNA: TGTGCCAGCAGCCCAACACCGGGTGAGGGCTACACCTTC. Its translation is CASSPTPGEGYTF.

This clonotype has just a few counts. The CDR3 DNA reads TGTGCCAGCACCCGGCTGCGGACTGAAGCTTTCTTT. Its protein is CASTRLRTEAFF. This chain uses TRBV6-1 with TRBJ1-1; D gene unclear. V dropped 7 bases and J dropped 5 bases, with 11 bases sitting between them. The CDR3 loop spans 12 amino acids. The germline V gene encodes CDR1 MNHNS and CDR2 SASEGT.

The table lists this clonotype with many counts. V is TRBV18 and J is TRBJ2-1; 9 bases agree with TRBD2. Trimming removed 8 bases from V and 8 bases from J; junction bases left unmatched: 10. This CDR3 comprises 14 residues. Per germline, CDR1 KGHSH and CDR2 LQKENI. The CDR3 reads CASLGGLAFHEQFF. In DNA form, the CDR3 reads TGTGCCAGCCTAGGGGGACTAGCTTTCCATGAGCAGTTCTTC.

There are a few counts of this clonotype. This chain joins TRBV6-6 and TRBJ2-2; D may be TRBD2 (7 bases). V lost 11 bases to trimming and J lost 5 bases, with 12 bases between them. This CDR3 spans 12 amino acids. Germline CDR1 reads MNHNY; CDR2 reads SVGAGI (reference sequence). The CDR3 DNA reads TGTGCCGGCGGGGGCGTAACCGGGGAGCTGTTTTTT. This codes for CAGGGVTGELFF.

This clonotype has at least ten counts. The CDR3 bases are TGCGCCAGCAGCTTTATGACAGGGGCTACTGAAGCTTTCTTT. It encodes CASSFMTGATEAFF. The rearrangement joins TRBV5-1 to TRBJ1-1; 8 positions agree with TRBD1. Germline CDR1 reads SGHRS; CDR2 reads YFSETQ. CDR3 size: 14 residues. Losses at the gene ends were 2 bases for V and 5 bases for J; bases not matched to a gene: 5. The full variable domain, completed using reference TRBV5-1 and TRBJ1-1, is KAGVTQTPRYLIKTRGQQVTLSCSPISGHRSVSWYQQTPGQGLQFLFEYFSETQRNKGNFPGRFSGRQFSNSRSEMNVSTLELGDSALYLCASSFMTGATEAFFGQGTRLTVV.

This clonotype has a handful of counts. V and J are TRBV11-2 and TRBJ2-3, with 10 nucleotides matching TRBD2. V was pared by 1 base and J by 6 bases, with 7 bases of the junction left unmatched. The CDR3 length is 16 residues. CDR1 is SGHAT, CDR2 FQNNGV, per germline. CDR3 protein: CASSLGLVAGGDTQYF. The CDR3 bases are TGTGCCAGCAGCTTAGGTCTCGTAGCGGGGGGCGATACGCAGTATTTT.

This clonotype was detected many times. This rearrangement joins TRBV7-8 to TRBJ1-2, with D uncertain. Per germline, CDR1 SGHVS and CDR2 FQNEAQ. Trimming pared 1 base from V and 0 bases from J, leaving 9 bases between. The CDR3 runs 15 residues. Here the CDR3 reads CASSLVFGSNYGYTF. The CDR3 DNA follows: TGTGCCAGCAGCTTAGTTTTTGGGTCTAACTATGGCTACACCTTC.

This clonotype appeared a few times. The genes are TRBV18 and TRBJ1-2; no firm D call. V lost 1 base and J lost 3, with 12 bases in between. The CDR3 runs 15 residues. Germline V CDR1 and CDR2: KGHSH, LQKENI. In DNA, the CDR3 is TGTGCCAGCTCACCACGATTAGAACACGACTATGGCTACACCTTC. Protein: CASSPRLEHDYGYTF.

In DNA, the CDR3 is TGTGCCAGCAATGCTGGGACAAACGTCCTGACTTTC. It encodes CASNAGTNVLTF. V gene TRBV25-1 combines with J gene TRBJ2-6, with D maybe TRBD1 (6 bases). The CDR3 consists of 12 residues. The V and J ends lost 7 bases and 10 bases respectively, with 11 bases between them. Germline V gene lookup returns CDR1 MGHDK and CDR2 SYGVNS.

This clonotype was seen more than once but under ten times. The chain employs TRBV7-6 and TRBJ2-3; tentatively, D is TRBD1 (5 bases). The CDR3 extends over 13 amino acids. V shed 5 bases and J shed 7 bases, with 13 bases lying between them. Germline lookup yields CDR1 SGHVS and CDR2 FNYEAQ. CDR3 residues: CASSPTDSYTQYF. The DNA of the CDR3 is TGTGCCAGCAGCCCCACCGACAGCTATACGCAGTATTTT.

The gene calls are TRBV11-2 and TRBJ2-1; TRBD2 agrees at 12 bases. CDR1 is SGHAT, CDR2 FQNNGV, per germline. J gave up 1 base and V 3 bases, and 1 base lay outside the gene matches. The CDR3 sequence is 16 residues long. The CDR3 is CASSFGLAGSYNEQFF. The CDR3 DNA reads TGTGCCAGCAGCTTCGGACTAGCGGGATCCTACAATGAGCAGTTCTTC.

This clonotype turned up a few times. The genes are TRBV7-3 and TRBJ1-1; D gene ambiguous. The germline V gene has CDR1 SGHTA and CDR2 FQGTGA. Trimming cost V 2 bases and J 10 bases, with 14 bases left between them. The CDR3 is 13 residues long. The CDR3 loop is CASSLVHLGRAFF. The CDR3 nucleotides are TGTGCCAGCAGCTTAGTACACCTCGGACGAGCTTTCTTT.

The J gene is TRBJ2-5, the V gene TRBV18, with D tentatively TRBD2 (5 bases). Germline lookup yields CDR1 KGHSH and CDR2 LQKENI. The length of the CDR3 is 13 residues. Between the trimmed V and J ends, which lost 2 bases and 3 bases, there was a span of 7 bases. This chain's CDR3 is CASSPYGKETQYF. Here the CDR3 DNA reads TGTGCCAGCTCACCATACGGGAAAGAGACCCAGTACTTC. Based on the CDR3 plus reference TRBV18 and TRBJ2-5, the full variable domain is NAGVMQNPRHLVRRRGQEARLRCSPMKGHSHVYWYRQLPEEGLKFMVYLQKENIIDESGMPKERFSAEFPKEGPSILRIQQVVRGDSAAYFCASSPYGKETQYFGPGTRLLVL.